This T cell receptor beta chain appears in the sequencing data of a study of cytomegalovirus exposure and HLA in healthy donors. Study results and caveats: The majority of TCR sequences were rare, yet some public TCRs appeared in many donors. An apparent linkage of common viral pathogens to several of the most significant clusters emerged in a later analysis. Immune exposure was documented only through CMV serostatus. The classifier reportedly diagnosed cytomegalovirus status with high sensitivity and specificity.

Concerning this clone itself: Its antigen remains unidentified.

The CDR3 runs to 14 residues. The V end was cut by 4 bases, the J end by 10 bases, with 17 bases between. The germline V gene encodes CDR1 SGHTA and CDR2 FQGTGA. PCR was performed using 60 Vbeta and 13 Jbeta primers. TCRdb keeps only in-frame clones here, not all; method: immunoSEQ multiplex PCR. This table holds tens of thousands of clones, 79% found once. Specimen: PBMCs. The V call is TRBV7-3, the J call TRBJ2-1, with a possible D match to TRBD2 (5 bases). This receptor was identified in a young woman in good health and CMV-seronegative. This CDR3 is CASSSDASSREQFF. The DNA for the CDR3 is TGTGCCAGCAGCTCAGATGCCTCTAGCCGAGAGCAGTTCTTC.